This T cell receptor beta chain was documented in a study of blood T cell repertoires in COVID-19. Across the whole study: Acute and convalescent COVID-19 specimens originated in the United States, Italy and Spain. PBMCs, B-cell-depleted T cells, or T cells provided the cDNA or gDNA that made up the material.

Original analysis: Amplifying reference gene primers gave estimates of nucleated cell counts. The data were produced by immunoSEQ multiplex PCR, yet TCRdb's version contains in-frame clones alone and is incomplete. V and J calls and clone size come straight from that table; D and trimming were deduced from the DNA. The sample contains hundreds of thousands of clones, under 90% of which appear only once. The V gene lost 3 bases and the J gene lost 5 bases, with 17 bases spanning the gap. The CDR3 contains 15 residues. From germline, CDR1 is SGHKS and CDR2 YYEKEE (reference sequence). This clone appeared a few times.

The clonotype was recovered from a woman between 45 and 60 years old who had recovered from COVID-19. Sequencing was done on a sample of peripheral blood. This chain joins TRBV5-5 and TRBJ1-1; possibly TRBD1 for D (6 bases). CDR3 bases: TGTGCCAGCAGCTCCAATACAGGGAGAGGGACTGAAGCTTTCTTT. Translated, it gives CASSSNTGRGTEAFF. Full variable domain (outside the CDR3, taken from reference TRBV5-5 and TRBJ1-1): DAGVTQSPTHLIKTRGQQVTLRCSPISGHKSVSWYQQVLGQGPQFIFQYYEKEERGRGNFPDRFSARQFPNYSSELNVNALLLGDSALYLCASSSNTGRGTEAFFGQGTRLTVV.